This TCR beta chain was found in a study of T cell responses to AZD1222 COVID-19 vaccine. Findings and limits, study-wide: Baseline serology detected seropositivity in only a handful of AZD1222 recipients. Among the donors, most were white British and more were female, and clonal diversity was possibly underestimated.

Losses at the gene ends were 2 bases for V and 4 bases for J; bases not matched to a gene: 6. This CDR3 has 15 residues. The germline V gene has CDR1 SGHTA and CDR2 FQGNSA. Method: immunoSEQ multiplex PCR; TCRdb's copy keeps in-frame clones and lacks some. The table lists around 85,000 clones, approximately 83% of them singletons. Comments on this clone: Its target is not known.

The chain combines TRBV7-2 with TRBJ2-3; TRBD2 agrees at 7 bases. This specimen consisted of peripheral blood, obtained on day 0 of AZD1222 vaccination. The receptor was derived from an adult in good health. In DNA, the CDR3 is TGTGCCAGCAGCTTAAGCGGGAACGGGGCAGATACGCAGTATTTT. This gives the protein CASSLSGNGADTQYF. The complete variable domain, with remaining parts taken from reference TRBV7-2 and TRBJ2-3, reads GAGVSQSPSNKVTEKGKDVELRCDPISGHTALYWYRQSLGQGLEFLIYFQGNSAPDKSGLPSDRFSAERTGGSVSTLTIQRTQQEDSAVYLCASSLSGNGADTQYFGPGTRLTVL.